Given below is one T cell receptor beta chain in context. What it binds is not known. This specimen comes from a study of cytomegalovirus exposure and HLA in healthy donors. The PCR used 60 Vbeta and 13 Jbeta primers. Measured with immunoSEQ multiplex PCR; TCRdb has only the in-frame clones, and not every one. The sample lists about 160,000 clones, over 80% occurring once. The study's findings and limits: Because they were indistinguishable, some V segments, including TRBV6-2 and TRBV6-3, were excluded.

This CDR3 is 13 amino acids long. With 5 bases removed from V and 3 bases from J, the gap between germline ends came to 11 bases. The germline gives CDR1 SGHAT, CDR2 FQNNGV. The specimen sequenced was PBMCs. This receptor was identified in a woman under 30 in good health and CMV-seronegative. This chain connects TRBV11-2 to TRBJ2-7; D is perhaps TRBD2 (5 bases). The CDR3 loop reads CASSQGLNYEQYF. In DNA, the CDR3 is TGTGCCAGCAGCCAAGGACTTAACTACGAGCAGTACTTC.